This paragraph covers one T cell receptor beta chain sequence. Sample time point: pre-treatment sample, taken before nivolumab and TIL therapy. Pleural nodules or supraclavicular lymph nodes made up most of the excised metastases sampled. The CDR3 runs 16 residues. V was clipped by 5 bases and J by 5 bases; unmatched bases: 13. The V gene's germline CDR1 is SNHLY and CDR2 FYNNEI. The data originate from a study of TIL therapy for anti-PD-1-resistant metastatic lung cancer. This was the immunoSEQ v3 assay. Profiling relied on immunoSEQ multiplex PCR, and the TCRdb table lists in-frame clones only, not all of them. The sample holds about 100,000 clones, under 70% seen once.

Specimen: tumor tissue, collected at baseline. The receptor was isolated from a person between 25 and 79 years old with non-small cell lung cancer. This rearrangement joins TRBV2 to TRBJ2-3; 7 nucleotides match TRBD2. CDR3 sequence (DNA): TGTGCCAGCAGTCCTATTGGGGGGGGGTATGAAGATACGCAGTATTTT. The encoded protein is CASSPIGGGYEDTQYF.